These T cell receptor beta chains were read from a single sample in a study of cytomegalovirus exposure and HLA in healthy donors. The table came from immunoSEQ multiplex PCR; TCRdb's copy has only in-frame clones and leaves some out. Of approximately 160,000 clones in the sample, approximately 96% were seen once. The sample comprised PBMCs. The origin of the receptors is a young woman in good health and CMV-seronegative. CDR3s include the opening cysteine and the closing phenylalanine or tryptophan. A D gene is named only where the DNA matches it firmly. Rows may omit the clone size; those that give it use once, few, many or a size class.

D gene: TRBD2
J gene: TRBJ2-3
V gene: TRBV29-1
clone size: .
CDR3 protein: CSVDPTSGLLGDTQYF
CDR3 DNA: TGCAGCGTAGACCCGACTAGCGGGCTGTTGGGCGATACGCAGTATTTT

D gene: .
J gene: TRBJ2-1
V gene: TRBV7-2
clone size: .
CDR3 protein: CASSHSPGDNEQFF
CDR3 DNA: TGTGCCAGCAGCCACTCCCCGGGGGACAATGAGCAGTTCTTC

D gene: TRBD2
J gene: TRBJ2-1
V gene: TRBV6-5
clone size: .
CDR3 protein: CASSNGLAGADEQFF
CDR3 DNA: TGTGCCAGCTCTAATGGACTAGCGGGGGCGGATGAGCAGTTCTTC

D gene: TRBD1
J gene: TRBJ1-1
V gene: TRBV6-5
clone size: .
CDR3 protein: CASSNDRGAFF
CDR3 DNA: TGTGCCAGCAGCAACGACAGGGGAGCTTTCTTT

D gene: .
J gene: TRBJ2-5
V gene: TRBV5-4
clone size: .
CDR3 protein: CASSPAGKQETQYF
CDR3 DNA: TGTGCCAGCAGCCCTGCGGGGAAGCAAGAGACCCAGTACTTC

D gene: TRBD2
J gene: TRBJ2-1
V gene: TRBV5-4
clone size: .
CDR3 protein: CASSISGGSYNEQFF
CDR3 DNA: TGTGCCAGCAGCATTAGCGGGGGCTCCTACAATGAGCAGTTCTTC

D gene: .
J gene: TRBJ1-1
V gene: TRBV6-6
clone size: .
CDR3 protein: CASSYVAANTEAFF
CDR3 DNA: TGTGCCAGCAGTTACGTAGCAGCCAACACTGAAGCTTTCTTT

D gene: .
J gene: TRBJ1-2
V gene: TRBV6-5
clone size: .
CDR3 protein: CASNSAGGMDYGYTF
CDR3 DNA: TGTGCCAGCAACTCCGCGGGGGGCATGGACTATGGCTACACCTTC

D gene: .
J gene: TRBJ1-5
V gene: TRBV4-1
clone size: once
CDR3 protein: CASSQDSGEYQPQHF
CDR3 DNA: TGCGCCAGCAGCCAAGACTCGGGGGAATATCAGCCCCAGCATTTT

D gene: TRBD1
J gene: TRBJ2-7
V gene: TRBV7-8
clone size: .
CDR3 protein: CASSFLTGTGFSYEQYF
CDR3 DNA: TGTGCCAGCAGCTTTTTAACCGGGACAGGGTTCTCCTACGAGCAGTACTTC

D gene: TRBD1
J gene: TRBJ2-3
V gene: TRBV29-1
clone size: .
CDR3 protein: CSVESGQLTDTQYF
CDR3 DNA: TGCAGCGTTGAGTCGGGACAGCTCACAGATACGCAGTATTTT

D gene: .
J gene: TRBJ2-3
V gene: TRBV4-3
clone size: .
CDR3 protein: CASSQRKDYRDTQYF
CDR3 DNA: TGCGCCAGCAGCCAACGAAAGGACTATAGAGATACGCAGTATTTT

D gene: TRBD2
J gene: TRBJ2-3
V gene: TRBV5-4
clone size: .
CDR3 protein: CASSFAGGGTDTQYF
CDR3 DNA: TGTGCCAGCAGCTTCGCGGGGGGGGGCACAGATACGCAGTATTTT

D gene: TRBD1
J gene: TRBJ1-6
V gene: TRBV5-1
clone size: once
CDR3 protein: CASKIGDRVGSPLHF
CDR3 DNA: TGCGCCAGCAAAATTGGAGACAGGGTAGGATCACCCCTCCACTTT

D gene: TRBD1
J gene: TRBJ2-7
V gene: TRBV19
clone size: .
CDR3 protein: CASSRTGESSYEQYF
CDR3 DNA: TGTGCCAGTAGTAGGACAGGGGAGAGCTCCTACGAGCAGTACTTC

D gene: TRBD2
J gene: TRBJ2-5
V gene: TRBV9
clone size: .
CDR3 protein: CASSADWRGKEETQYF
CDR3 DNA: TGTGCCAGCAGCGCCGACTGGCGGGGGAAGGAGGAGACCCAGTACTTC

D gene: .
J gene: TRBJ1-2
V gene: TRBV6-5
clone size: .
CDR3 protein: CASSYSLQAGYTF
CDR3 DNA: TGTGCCAGCAGTTACTCGCTTCAGGCGGGGTACACCTTC

D gene: TRBD1
J gene: TRBJ2-2
V gene: TRBV4-1
clone size: .
CDR3 protein: CASSQPGTGPGELFF
CDR3 DNA: TGCGCCAGCAGCCAACCCGGGACAGGGCCCGGGGAGCTGTTTTTT

D gene: .
J gene: TRBJ2-1
V gene: TRBV6-5
clone size: .
CDR3 protein: CASSLFAGNEQFF
CDR3 DNA: TGTGCCAGCAGTCTCTTCGCGGGCAATGAGCAGTTCTTC